The sequence of this T cell receptor (beta chain) was determined in a study of shared clonotypes between healthy human individuals. Study-level points and caveats: The small donor group covered limited genetic and exposure diversity.

Clones were sequenced by immunoSEQ multiplex PCR, and TCRdb holds only the in-frame ones, with some missing. The sample lists 2.3 million or so clones, 93% occurring once. The germline V and J ends were trimmed by 0 bases and 10 bases, with 10 bases remaining between them. This CDR3 region has 13 residues. CDR1 and CDR2 from the germline V gene are KGHSH and LQKENI. Remarks on this clone: What it recognizes is unknown. The same CDR3 is also encoded by other DNA sequences in this sample.

The chain recombines TRBV18 with TRBJ2-1, with D tentatively TRBD1 (5 bases). Sequencing was carried out using naive CD4+ T cells from PBMCs. Sample subset: CD45RA+ positively selected. The TCR originated in a man aged 18 to 30 in good health. Some clones in this sample may be carry-over from other donors' samples. CDR3: CASSPPGRGEQFF. The CDR3 nucleotides are TGTGCCAGCTCACCACCGGGAAGGGGCGAGCAGTTCTTC.